The source of this TCR beta chain is a study of immune evolution from preneoplasia to lung adenocarcinoma. Points from the study as a whole: Later-stage lesions appeared to have more T cells, more diversity, less clonality. Normal lung had the highest top T cell clone frequencies.

Patients had resection in Japan or China between the mid-2010s and the late 2010s. Each case's diagnosis was confirmed by two pathologists on H&E. Of note for this clone: The antigen remains unidentified.

This CDR3 is built from 15 residues. From germline, CDR1 is LNHNV and CDR2 YYDKDF (reference sequence). The V end lost 1 base, the J end lost 4 bases, and 13 bases lay between the germline ends. TCRdb's table, derived via immunoSEQ multiplex PCR, lists solely in-frame clones and lacks some. The sample lists some 800 clones; roughly 43% were seen once. Sequencing was carried out using FFPE normal lung tissue adjacent to the tumor. This sequence joins TRBV15 and TRBJ2-5, with D maybe TRBD2 (5 bases). The receptor comes from a person aged 45-60 years with lung adenocarcinoma. CDR3 bases: TGTGCCACCAGCAGAGTCCCCGGACGGGGAGAGACCCAGTACTTC. This translates into CATSRVPGRGETQYF.